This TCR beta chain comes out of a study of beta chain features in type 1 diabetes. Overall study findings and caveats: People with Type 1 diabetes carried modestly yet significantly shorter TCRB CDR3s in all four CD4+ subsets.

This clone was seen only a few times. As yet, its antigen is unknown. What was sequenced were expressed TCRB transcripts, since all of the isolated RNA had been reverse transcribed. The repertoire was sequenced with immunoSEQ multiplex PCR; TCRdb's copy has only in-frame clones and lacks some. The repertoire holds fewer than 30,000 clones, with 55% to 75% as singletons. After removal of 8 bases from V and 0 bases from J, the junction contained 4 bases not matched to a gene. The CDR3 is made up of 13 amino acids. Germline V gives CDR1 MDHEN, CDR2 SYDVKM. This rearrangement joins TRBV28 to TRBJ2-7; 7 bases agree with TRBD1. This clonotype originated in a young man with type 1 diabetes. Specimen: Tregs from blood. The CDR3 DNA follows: TGTGCCAGCCGGGCAGGGGGCTCCTACGAGCAGTACTTC. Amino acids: CASRAGGSYEQYF. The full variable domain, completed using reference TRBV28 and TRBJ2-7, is DVKVTQSSRYLVKRTGEKVFLECVQDMDHENMFWYRQDPGLGLRLIYFSYDVKMKEKGDIPEGYSVSREKKERFSLILESASTNQTSMYLCASRAGGSYEQYFGPGTRLTVT.